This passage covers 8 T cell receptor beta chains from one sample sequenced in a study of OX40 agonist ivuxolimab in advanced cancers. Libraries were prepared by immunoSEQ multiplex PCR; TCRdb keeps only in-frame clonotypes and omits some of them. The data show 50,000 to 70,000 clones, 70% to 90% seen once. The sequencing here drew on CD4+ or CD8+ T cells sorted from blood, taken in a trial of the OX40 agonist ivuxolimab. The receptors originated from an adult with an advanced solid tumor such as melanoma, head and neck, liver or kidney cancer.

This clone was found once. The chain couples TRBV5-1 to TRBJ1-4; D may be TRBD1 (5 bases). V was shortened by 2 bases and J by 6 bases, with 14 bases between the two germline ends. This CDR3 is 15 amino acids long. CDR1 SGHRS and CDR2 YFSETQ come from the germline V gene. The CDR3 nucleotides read TGCGCCAGCAGCTTAGAAGGGGCTAACGATGAAAAACTGTTTTTT. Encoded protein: CASSLEGANDEKLFF.

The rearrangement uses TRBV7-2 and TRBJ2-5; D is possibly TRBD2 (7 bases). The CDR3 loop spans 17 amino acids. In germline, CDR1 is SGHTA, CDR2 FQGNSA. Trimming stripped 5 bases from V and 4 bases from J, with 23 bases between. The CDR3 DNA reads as TGTGCCAGCAGCACACTGTGGGGCGGGGGCCTTAGAGAGACCCAGTACTTC. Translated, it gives CASSTLWGGGLRETQYF.

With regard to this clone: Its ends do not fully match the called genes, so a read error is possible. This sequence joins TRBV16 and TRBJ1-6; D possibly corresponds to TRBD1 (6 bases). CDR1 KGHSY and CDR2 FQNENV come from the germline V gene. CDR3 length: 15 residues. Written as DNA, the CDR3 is TGTGCCAGCAGCCATGGGAGGGGGTTTAATTCACCCTTCCACTTT. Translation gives CASSHGRGFNSPFHF. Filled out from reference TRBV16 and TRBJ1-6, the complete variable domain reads GEEVAQTPKHLVRGEGQKAKLYCAPIKGHSYVFWYQQVLKNEFKFLISFQNENVFDETGMPKERFSAKCLPNSPCSLEIQATKLEDSAVYFCASSHGRGFNSPFHFGNGTRLTVT.

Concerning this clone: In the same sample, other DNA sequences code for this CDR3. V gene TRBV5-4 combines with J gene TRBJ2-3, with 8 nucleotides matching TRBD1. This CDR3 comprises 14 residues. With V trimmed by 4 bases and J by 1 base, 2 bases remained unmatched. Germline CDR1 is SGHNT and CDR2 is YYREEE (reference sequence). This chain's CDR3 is CASSPGQGTDTQYF. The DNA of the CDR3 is TGTGCCAGCAGCCCGGGACAGGGCACAGATACGCAGTATTTT.

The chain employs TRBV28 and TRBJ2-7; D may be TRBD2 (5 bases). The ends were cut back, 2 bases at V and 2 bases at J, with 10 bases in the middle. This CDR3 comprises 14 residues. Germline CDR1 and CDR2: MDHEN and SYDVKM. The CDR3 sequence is CASSLVGLPYEQYF. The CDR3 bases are TGTGCCAGCAGTTTAGTAGGACTCCCCTACGAGCAGTACTTC.

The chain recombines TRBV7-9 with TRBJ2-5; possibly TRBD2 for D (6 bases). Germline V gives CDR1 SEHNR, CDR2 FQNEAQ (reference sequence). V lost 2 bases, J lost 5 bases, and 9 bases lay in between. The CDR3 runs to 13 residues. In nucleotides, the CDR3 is TGTGCCAGCAGCTTACGGGCGGGGGAGACCCAGTACTTC. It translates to CASSLRAGETQYF.

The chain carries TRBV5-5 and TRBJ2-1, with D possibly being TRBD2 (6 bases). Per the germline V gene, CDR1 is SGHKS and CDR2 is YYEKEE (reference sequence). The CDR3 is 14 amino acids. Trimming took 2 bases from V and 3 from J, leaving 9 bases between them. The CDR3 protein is CASSFGTYYNEQFF. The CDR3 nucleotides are TGTGCCAGCAGCTTCGGGACTTACTACAATGAGCAGTTCTTC.

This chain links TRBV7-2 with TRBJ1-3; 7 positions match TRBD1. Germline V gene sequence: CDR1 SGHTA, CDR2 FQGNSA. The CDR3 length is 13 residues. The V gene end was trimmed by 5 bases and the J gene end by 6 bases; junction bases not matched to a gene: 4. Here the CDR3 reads CASSLTGTNTIYF. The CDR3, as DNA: TGTGCCAGCAGCCTGACAGGGACAAACACCATATATTTT.